A single sample is the source of the 8 T cell receptor beta chains below, sequenced in a study of blood T cell repertoires in COVID-19. Sequenced by immunoSEQ multiplex PCR; TCRdb stores in-frame clones only, minus some. The sample includes 150,000 to 200,000 clones, about 81% of them seen just once. The sample comprised peripheral blood. The receptors originated from a man in his 60s with active or convalescent COVID-19.

The chain recombines TRBV6-1 with TRBJ2-7, with 7 bases identical to TRBD1. This CDR3 region has 17 residues. Looked up from germline, CDR1 is MNHNS and CDR2 is SASEGT. V gave up 2 bases and J gave up 2 bases; unmatched junction bases: 12. The DNA of the CDR3 is TGTGCCAGCAGTGAAAGAGGGGAGACAGGGAGCACCTACGAGCAGTACTTC. Protein product: CASSERGETGSTYEQYF.

The chain has TRBV5-4 and TRBJ1-6; 10 nucleotides line up with TRBD1. The V gene's germline CDR1 is SGHNT and CDR2 YYREEE (reference sequence). The CDR3 extends over 16 amino acids. V dropped 4 bases and J dropped 5; count of bases not matched to a gene: 6. This chain's CDR3 is CASSQTGQGNNSPLHF. The CDR3 region has the DNA TGTGCCAGCAGCCAAACGGGACAGGGGAATAATTCACCCCTCCACTTT.

This sequence joins TRBV21-1 and TRBJ2-7; the table's D call TRBD2 went unverified against the DNA. TRBV21-1 is listed as a pseudogene. The CDR3 spans 16 residues. The CDR3: CASSKRTETSGIEQYF. CDR3 in DNA: TGTGCCAGCAGCAAGAGGACCGAGACTAGCGGGATCGAGCAGTACTTC.

V and J are TRBV27 and TRBJ1-1, with D maybe TRBD1 (5 bases). V was pared by 4 bases and J by 0 bases, with 12 bases between. Germline loops: CDR1 MNHEY, CDR2 SMNVEV (reference sequence). The CDR3 length is 15 residues. CDR3: CASSSWTLMNTEAFF. The CDR3 DNA follows: TGTGCCAGCAGTTCTTGGACATTAATGAACACTGAAGCTTTCTTT.

The chain is built from TRBV12-3 or TRBV12-4 and TRBJ1-2; possible D gene TRBD1, 5 bases. The V gene lost 9 bases and the J gene lost 4 bases, with 15 bases spanning the gap. The CDR3 totals 13 residues. The CDR3 DNA sequence: TGTGCCAGTACCCTGGGGCACGGCTATGGCTACACCTTC. Its protein is CASTLGHGYGYTF.

This rearrangement joins TRBV7-2 to TRBJ1-5, with 7 bases matching TRBD1. Germline CDR1 SGHTA, CDR2 FQGNSA. Trimming at V came to 1 base and at J to 2 bases, leaving 2 bases not matched to a gene. This CDR3 is 15 amino acids long. This CDR3 is CASSLVRGGNQPQHF. The CDR3 DNA reads TGTGCCAGCAGCTTAGTCAGGGGGGGCAATCAGCCCCAGCATTTT.

The chain links TRBV10-3 to TRBJ2-5; TRBD2 matches at 11 bases. The CDR3 extends over 16 amino acids. V dropped 1 base and J dropped 1; count of bases not matched to a gene: 2. Germline CDR1 ENHRY, CDR2 SYGVKD. The CDR3 spells CAISELGTSGQETQYF. Here the CDR3 DNA reads TGTGCCATCAGTGAGTTGGGGACTAGCGGCCAAGAGACCCAGTACTTC.

This chain uses TRBV5-1 with TRBJ1-1, with 7 positions matching TRBD1. Germline CDR1 and CDR2: SGHRS and YFSETQ. This CDR3 contains 15 residues. J gave up 4 bases and V 4 bases, and 10 bases lay outside the gene matches. Here the CDR3 DNA reads TGCGCCAGCAGCCCCCAAGGGGGCGCGGGCACTGAAGCTTTCTTT. Translated, it gives CASSPQGGAGTEAFF.